A selection of T cell receptor beta chains follows, all from one sample in a study of T cell changes during pregnancy in multiple sclerosis. Measured with immunoSEQ multiplex PCR; TCRdb has only the in-frame clones, and not every one. The table has tens of thousands of clones, 90% to 95% seen once. The specimen comprised peripheral blood, sampled after pregnancy. Source of these receptors: a female donor in good health, enrolled as a control in a pregnancy study. The CDR3 runs from the conserved cysteine through the conserved F or W. D genes are given only for firm matches.

V gene: TRBV4-3; D gene: TRBD1; J gene: TRBJ2-7; CDR3 protein: CASSQRSRQGQSEQYF; CDR3 DNA: TGCGCCAGCAGCCAACGGTCCCGACAGGGGCAGTCGGAGCAGTACTTC
V gene: TRBV28; D gene: TRBD2; J gene: TRBJ2-5; CDR3 protein: CASSPKRLAGEGETQYF; CDR3 DNA: TGTGCCAGCAGTCCTAAGCGGCTAGCGGGGGAAGGAGAGACCCAGTACTTC
V gene: TRBV5-1; D gene: TRBD2; J gene: TRBJ2-2; CDR3 protein: CASSSTGTSGTGELFF; CDR3 DNA: TGCGCCAGCAGCTCTACCGGGACTAGCGGTACCGGGGAGCTGTTTTTT
V gene: TRBV2; D gene: NA; J gene: TRBJ2-3; CDR3 protein: CASSRAADTQYF; CDR3 DNA: TGTGCCAGCAGTCGAGCCGCAGATACGCAGTATTTT
V gene: TRBV4-3; D gene: TRBD1; J gene: TRBJ1-6; CDR3 protein: CASSQLGLGTGGPPLHF; CDR3 DNA: TGCGCCAGCAGCCAACTGGGGCTGGGGACAGGGGGCCCACCCCTCCACTTT
V gene: TRBV7-8; D gene: NA; J gene: TRBJ2-3; CDR3 protein: CASSLFLRSTDTQYF; CDR3 DNA: TGTGCCAGCAGCTTATTTCTCAGGTCCACAGATACGCAGTATTTT
V gene: TRBV6-1; D gene: NA; J gene: TRBJ2-4; CDR3 protein: CASSEDPAGAGIQYF; CDR3 DNA: TGTGCCAGCAGTGAAGATCCGGCAGGGGCGGGCATTCAGTACTTC
V gene: TRBV4-3; D gene: NA; J gene: TRBJ2-6; CDR3 protein: CASSQSGTAGANVLTF; CDR3 DNA: TGCGCCAGCAGCCAATCTGGGACTGCTGGGGCCAACGTCCTGACTTTC
V gene: TRBV7-3; D gene: TRBD1; J gene: TRBJ2-5; CDR3 protein: CASSPTGGMSETQYF; CDR3 DNA: TGTGCCAGCAGCCCGACAGGGGGCATGAGTGAGACCCAGTACTTC
V gene: TRBV12-5; D gene: NA; J gene: TRBJ2-3; CDR3 protein: CASGLGREQADTQYF; CDR3 DNA: TGTGCTAGTGGTTTGGGAAGGGAACAGGCAGATACGCAGTATTTT
V gene: TRBV2; D gene: NA; J gene: TRBJ2-3; CDR3 protein: CASSGQGGGTDTQYF; CDR3 DNA: TGTGCCAGCAGTGGACAAGGGGGGGGTACAGATACGCAGTATTTT
V gene: TRBV5-1; D gene: TRBD1; J gene: TRBJ2-1; CDR3 protein: CASSPDGTGPYNEQFF; CDR3 DNA: TGCGCCAGCAGCCCAGACGGGACAGGGCCCTACAATGAGCAGTTCTTC
V gene: TRBV6-6; D gene: TRBD2; J gene: TRBJ2-2; CDR3 protein: CASSGTRTGELFF; CDR3 DNA: TGTGCCAGCAGTGGGACTAGGACCGGGGAGCTGTTTTTT
V gene: TRBV19; D gene: NA; J gene: TRBJ2-3; CDR3 protein: CASSIGVKDTQYF; CDR3 DNA: TGTGCCAGTAGTATAGGAGTAAAAGATACGCAGTATTTT
V gene: TRBV4-3; D gene: NA; J gene: TRBJ1-4; CDR3 protein: CASSQDRREKLFF; CDR3 DNA: TGCGCCAGCAGCCAAGATAGGAGGGAGAAACTGTTTTTT
V gene: TRBV4-1; D gene: TRBD1; J gene: TRBJ1-1; CDR3 protein: CASSHSDRVGTEAFF; CDR3 DNA: TGCGCCAGCAGCCATTCAGACAGGGTCGGCACTGAAGCTTTCTTT
V gene: TRBV6-1; D gene: TRBD1; J gene: TRBJ1-4; CDR3 protein: CASRGQGARYEKLFF; CDR3 DNA: TGTGCCAGCAGGGGACAGGGGGCACGATATGAAAAACTGTTTTTT
V gene: TRBV7-3; D gene: TRBD1; J gene: TRBJ2-5; CDR3 protein: CASSSRDRPQETQYF; CDR3 DNA: TGTGCCAGCAGCTCAAGGGACAGACCCCAAGAGACCCAGTACTTC